The 13 T cell receptor beta chains presented below share a single source sample, sequenced in a study of multiple sclerosis patients with progressive multifocal leukoencephalopathy. Time point described: before natalizumab initiation. Only in-frame clones appear in the TCRdb table, and some are missing; sequencing was by immunoSEQ multiplex PCR. The table has about 28,000 clones, 88% seen once. Sequenced sample: PBMCs. These TCRs come from a human donor with multiple sclerosis.

The V call is TRBV5-6, the J call TRBJ1-4; weak D call: TRBD1 (6 bases). This CDR3 has 15 amino acids. Trimming cost V 4 bases and J 5 bases, with 15 bases left between them. Germline values: CDR1 SGHDT, CDR2 YYEEEE. DNA for the CDR3: TGTGCCAGCAGCCAACGGGACACCGGAAATGAAAAACTGTTTTTT. It encodes CASSQRDTGNEKLFF.

The chain uses TRBV5-6 and TRBJ1-1, with TRBD1 matching over 7 bases. V lost 0 bases and J lost 0; bases outside the gene matches: 5. CDR1 is SGHDT and CDR2 is YYEEEE in the germline V gene. CDR3 length equals 16 residues. The CDR3 DNA follows: TGTGCCAGCAGCTTGGTGAAGGGGGCGATGAACACTGAAGCTTTCTTT. Protein sequence: CASSLVKGAMNTEAFF.

The gene calls are TRBV27 and TRBJ2-7; the D call may be TRBD1 or TRBD2 (5 bases each). The V end lost 5 bases, the J end lost 2 bases, and 10 bases lay between the germline ends. Germline assignment: CDR1 MNHEY and CDR2 SMNVEV (reference sequence). The CDR3 sequence is 13 residues long. This CDR3 reads CASSPGQTYEQYF. As DNA, the CDR3 is TGTGCCAGCAGTCCGGGGCAGACCTACGAGCAGTACTTC.

The chain carries TRBV30 and TRBJ2-1; the match to TRBD2 covers 10 bases. The trim removed 2 bases at V and 4 bases at J, leaving 8 bases unmatched. CDR3 size: 16 residues. Germline CDR1 is GTSNPN and CDR2 is SVGIG (reference sequence). The CDR3 loop reads CAWSRLPSGGYNEQFF. CDR3 bases: TGTGCCTGGAGTCGACTCCCTAGCGGGGGATACAATGAGCAGTTCTTC.

The chain employs TRBV11-2 and TRBJ2-5; D is undetermined. Germline V lookup: CDR1 SGHAT, CDR2 FQNNGV. V lost 4 bases to trimming and J lost 1 base, with 13 bases between them. The CDR3 covers 15 residues. The CDR3 sequence is CASSYGSALQETQYF. Written as DNA, the CDR3 is TGTGCCAGCAGCTACGGGTCGGCCCTCCAAGAGACCCAGTACTTC.

This clone was seen just once. The V call is TRBV4-1, the J call TRBJ2-2, with D perhaps being TRBD1 or TRBD2 (5 bases each). The V gene lost 0 bases and the J gene lost 5 bases, with 10 bases spanning the gap. This CDR3 comprises 15 residues. Germline-derived CDR1 and CDR2 are MGHRA and YSYEKL. The CDR3 loop reads CASSQEGVRTGELFF. Written as DNA, the CDR3 is TGCGCCAGCAGCCAAGAGGGGGTCAGGACCGGGGAGCTGTTTTTT.

The chain joins TRBV5-4 to TRBJ1-1, with 7 bases aligning to TRBD1. The CDR3 covers 14 residues. Germline V gene data show CDR1 as SGHNT and CDR2 as YYREEE (reference sequence). With 2 bases clipped from V and 5 bases from J, the junction kept 6 bases outside the gene matches. CDR3 in DNA: TGTGCCAGCAGCTTACAGGGGAGGCGGACTGAAGCTTTCTTT. Its protein is CASSLQGRRTEAFF.

The rearrangement links TRBV11-2 to TRBJ1-5; D call uncertain. V lost 0 bases, J lost 2 bases, and 8 bases lay in between. Germline-derived CDR1 and CDR2 are SGHAT and FQNNGV. This CDR3 contains 15 residues. The CDR3 bases are TGTGCCAGCAGCTTAGATCCCTTCGGCAATCAGCCCCAGCATTTT. Protein sequence: CASSLDPFGNQPQHF.

In this sample, this clone turned up a few times. The chain recombines TRBV30 with TRBJ1-5; TRBD1 is a possible D gene (5 bases). This CDR3 region has 14 residues. The germline V and J ends were trimmed by 1 base and 4 bases, with 11 bases remaining between them. Germline loops: CDR1 GTSNPN, CDR2 SVGIG (reference sequence). In DNA form, the CDR3 reads TGTGCCTGGAGTGCGGGGGGGTCGAATCAGCCCCAGCATTTT. Residues: CAWSAGGSNQPQHF. Full variable domain (remainder filled in from reference TRBV30 and TRBJ1-5): SQTIHQWPATLVQPVGSPLSLECTVEGTSNPNLYWYRQAAGRGLQLLFYSVGIGQISSEVPQNLSASRPQDRQFILSSKKLLLSDSGFYLCAWSAGGSNQPQHFGDGTRLSIL.

V and J are TRBV11-3 and TRBJ2-1; tentatively, D is TRBD2 (7 bases). The V and J ends lost 5 bases and 4 bases respectively, with 12 bases between them. CDR3 size: 14 residues. Germline lookup yields CDR1 SGHNT and CDR2 YENEEA. CDR3 region: CASSLQGLYNEQFF. The DNA for the CDR3 is TGTGCCAGCAGCCTACAGGGACTATACAATGAGCAGTTCTTC.

CDR3 loop: CASSRAGGTNIQYF. As DNA, the CDR3 is TGTGCCAGTAGTCGGGCGGGGGGTACAAACATTCAGTACTTC. This chain uses TRBV19 with TRBJ2-4; 8 nucleotides agree with TRBD2. Germline lookup yields CDR1 LNHDA and CDR2 SQIVND (reference sequence). CDR3 length equals 14 residues. After removal of 5 bases from V and 6 bases from J, the junction contained 6 bases not matched to a gene.

The chain couples TRBV7-2 to TRBJ1-6; D gene ambiguous. From germline, CDR1 is SGHTA and CDR2 FQGNSA. Trimming shortened V by 5 bases and J by 6 bases, and 11 bases separated the two germline ends. This CDR3 contains 14 residues. The CDR3 spells CASSLGQRNSPLHF. CDR3 coding DNA: TGTGCCAGCAGCCTCGGCCAACGTAATTCACCCCTCCACTTT.

The V call is TRBV5-1, the J call TRBJ1-1; D is uncertain. V lost 0 bases and J 3 bases, leaving 6 bases between the germline ends. The germline V gene encodes CDR1 SGHRS and CDR2 YFSETQ. This CDR3 comprises 13 residues. CDR3 sequence (DNA): TGCGCCAGCAGCTTGGACGGGGACACTGAAGCTTTCTTT. This sequence encodes CASSLDGDTEAFF.